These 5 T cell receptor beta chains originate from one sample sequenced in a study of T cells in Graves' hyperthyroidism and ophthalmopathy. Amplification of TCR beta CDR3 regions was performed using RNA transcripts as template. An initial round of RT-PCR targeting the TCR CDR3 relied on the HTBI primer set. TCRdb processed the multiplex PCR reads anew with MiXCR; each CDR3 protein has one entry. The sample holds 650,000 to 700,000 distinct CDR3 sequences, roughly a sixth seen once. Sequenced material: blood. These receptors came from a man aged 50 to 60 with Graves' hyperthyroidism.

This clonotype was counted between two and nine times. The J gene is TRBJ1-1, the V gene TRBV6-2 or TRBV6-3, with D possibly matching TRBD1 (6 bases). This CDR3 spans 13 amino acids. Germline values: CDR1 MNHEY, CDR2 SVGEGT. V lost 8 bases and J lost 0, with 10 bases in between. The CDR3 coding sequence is TGTGCCAGCGGGGGCCTTATGAACACTGAAGCTTTCTTT. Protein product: CASGGLMNTEAFF.

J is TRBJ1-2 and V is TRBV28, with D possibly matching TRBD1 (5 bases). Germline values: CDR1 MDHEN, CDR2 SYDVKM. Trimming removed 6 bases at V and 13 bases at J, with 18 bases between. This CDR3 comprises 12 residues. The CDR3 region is CASSRTRDLPTF. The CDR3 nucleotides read TGTGCCAGCAGCCGTACTAGGGACCTGCCCACCTTC.

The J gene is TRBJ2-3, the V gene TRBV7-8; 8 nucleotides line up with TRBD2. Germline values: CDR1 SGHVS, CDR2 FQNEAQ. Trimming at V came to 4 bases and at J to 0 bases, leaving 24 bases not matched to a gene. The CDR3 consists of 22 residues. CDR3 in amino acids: CASSSRRSRGGPWTLSTDTQYF. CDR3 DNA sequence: TGTGCCAGCAGCTCCCGCAGGAGCCGCGGGGGGCCCTGGACCCTTAGCACAGATACGCAGTATTTT.

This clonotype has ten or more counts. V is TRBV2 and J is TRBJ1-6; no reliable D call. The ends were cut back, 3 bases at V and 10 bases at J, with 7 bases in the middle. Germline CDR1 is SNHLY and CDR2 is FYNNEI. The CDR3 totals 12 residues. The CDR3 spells CASSDLGSPLHF. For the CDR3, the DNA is TGTGCCAGCAGTGATCTGGGCTCACCCCTCCACTTT. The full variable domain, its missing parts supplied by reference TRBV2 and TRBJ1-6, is EPEVTQTPSHQVTQMGQEVILRCVPISNHLYFYWYRQILGQKVEFLVSFYNNEISEKSEIFDDQFSVERPDGSNFTLKIRSTKLEDSAMYFCASSDLGSPLHFGNGTRLTVT.

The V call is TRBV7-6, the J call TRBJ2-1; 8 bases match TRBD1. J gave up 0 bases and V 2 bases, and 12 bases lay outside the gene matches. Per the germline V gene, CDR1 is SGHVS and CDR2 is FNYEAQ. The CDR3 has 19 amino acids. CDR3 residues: CASSLQVSGGIRSYNEQFF. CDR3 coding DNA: TGTGCCAGCAGCTTACAAGTCTCAGGGGGCATACGCTCCTACAATGAGCAGTTCTTC.